The 9 T cell receptor beta chains given below trace back to one sample, sequenced in a study of identical twins. TCRdb reanalysed the 5' RACE reads using MiXCR and keeps one entry per CDR3 protein. The table records 200,000 to 300,000 distinct CDR3 sequences, 6.5% to 9% of them present only once. These data were likewise used in another study, on yellow fever vaccine responses in identical twins.

The sample was CD8+ T cells sorted from blood. The receptors here all came from a woman between 18 and 30 years old in good health.

In its sample, this clonotype was seen a few times. The J gene is TRBJ2-7, the V gene TRBV6-1; no reliable D call. V lost 6 bases and J lost 0, with 15 bases in between. CDR1 is MNHNS and CDR2 is SASEGT in the germline V gene. This CDR3 is built from 15 residues. This CDR3 is CASSPRGLSSYEQYF. Written as DNA, the CDR3 is TGTGCCAGCAGCCCCCGAGGCCTAAGCTCCTACGAGCAGTACTTC.

This clonotype came up a few times. The CDR3 region is CAISEREFGHGGNEKLFF. CDR3 DNA sequence: TGTGCCATCAGTGAGAGGGAGTTTGGACACGGTGGGAATGAAAAACTGTTTTTT. The chain uses TRBV10-3 and TRBJ1-4; weak D call: TRBD1 (5 bases). Trimming left V 2 bases short and J 5 bases short, with 21 bases between. This CDR3 is built from 18 residues. Germline lookup yields CDR1 ENHRY and CDR2 SYGVKD.

In this sample, this clonotype turned up many times. The V call is TRBV28, the J call TRBJ2-2; maybe TRBD2 (6 bases). Germline CDR1 MDHEN, CDR2 SYDVKM. V was pared by 6 bases and J by 0 bases, with 17 bases between. This CDR3 contains 17 residues. The CDR3 spells CASSDNTGTANTGELFF. The CDR3 nucleotides are TGTGCCAGCAGCGATAACACCGGGACTGCGAACACCGGGGAGCTGTTTTTT.

This clonotype was seen repeatedly, ten times or more. The chain couples TRBV29-1 to TRBJ2-3; perhaps TRBD2 as D (5 bases). Germline lookup yields CDR1 SQVTM and CDR2 ANQGSEA. This CDR3 is built from 14 residues. V was shortened by 3 bases and J by 1 base, with 11 bases between the two germline ends. The CDR3 nucleotides are TGCAGCGTTGAGGTCGGGGAAGGCACAGATACGCAGTATTTT. This gives the protein CSVEVGEGTDTQYF.

This clonotype was observed a few times. This sequence joins TRBV2 and TRBJ2-1, with 9 bases lining up with TRBD2. This CDR3 has 15 residues. Germline trimming cut 4 bases from V and 4 bases from J; bases unmatched to any gene: 5. Germline lookup yields CDR1 SNHLY and CDR2 FYNNEI. The CDR3, as DNA: TGTGCCAGCAGTGGGCGGGAGGGGGCGTACAATGAGCAGTTCTTC. Protein product: CASSGREGAYNEQFF.

J is TRBJ2-7 and V is TRBV6-1; D gene ambiguous. CDR1 and CDR2 from the germline V gene are MNHNS and SASEGT. This CDR3 is built from 12 residues. Trimming cost V 8 bases and J 3 bases, with 11 bases left between them. DNA for the CDR3: TGTGCCAGCGGGGAAGTTCTCTACGAGCAGTACTTC. Translating gives CASGEVLYEQYF.

This clonotype was detected many times. The chain couples TRBV6-5 to TRBJ2-1; D perhaps matches TRBD1 (6 bases). Trimming took off 0 bases at V and 2 bases at J, with 14 bases between the two ends. The V gene's germline CDR1 is MNHEY and CDR2 SVGAGI. CDR3 length: 17 amino acids. This CDR3 is CASSYSSPGQTYNEQFF. CDR3 DNA: TGTGCCAGCAGTTACTCTTCTCCGGGACAAACCTACAATGAGCAGTTCTTC.

This clonotype has a handful of counts. The rearrangement uses TRBV7-8 and TRBJ2-3; tentative D call: TRBD1 (6 bases). The CDR3 is 15 amino acids. The V and J ends lost 2 bases and 2 bases respectively, with 11 bases between them. Germline V lookup: CDR1 SGHVS, CDR2 FQNEAQ. The CDR3 DNA follows: TGTGCCAGCAGCTTATTATACAGGGACACAGATACGCAGTATTTT. Translation gives CASSLLYRDTDTQYF.

This clonotype came up many times. V gene TRBV4-1 combines with J gene TRBJ1-1, with TRBD1 matching over 8 bases. J gave up 1 base and V 3 bases, and 4 bases lay outside the gene matches. The CDR3 spans 15 residues. Looked up from germline, CDR1 is MGHRA and CDR2 is YSYEKL. CDR3 DNA sequence: TGCGCCAGCAGCCAGTATGGACAGGGGAACACTGAAGCTTTCTTT. This gives the protein CASSQYGQGNTEAFF.